Below, 4 T cell receptor beta chains from the same sample are listed, as sequenced in a study of monozygotic twins with cystic fibrosis. Here immunoSEQ multiplex PCR was the method, and the copy in TCRdb shows in-frame clones only, minus some. The table records roughly 26,000 clones, 90% of them present only once. Sequenced sample: blood. All receptors come from a girl aged 2 to 9 with cystic fibrosis.

The chain uses TRBV5-6 and TRBJ2-1; 9 bases fit TRBD1. This CDR3 has 16 amino acids. After removal of 3 bases from V and 0 bases from J, the junction contained 4 bases not matched to a gene. Germline CDR1 is SGHDT and CDR2 is YYEEEE. CDR3 amino acids: CASSWDRVGSYNEQFF. The CDR3 bases are TGTGCCAGCAGCTGGGACAGGGTGGGCTCCTACAATGAGCAGTTCTTC.

J is TRBJ2-3 and V is TRBV6-5; the D gene is possibly TRBD1 (6 bases). Germline assignment: CDR1 MNHEY and CDR2 SVGAGI. Trimming removed 2 bases at V and 4 bases at J, with 13 bases between. This CDR3 has 15 residues. CDR3 amino acids: CASSYGTLGADTQYF. Here the CDR3 DNA reads TGTGCCAGCAGTTACGGGACACTAGGAGCAGATACGCAGTATTTT.

In its sample, this clone was seen a few times. The genes are TRBV7-2 and TRBJ2-7; D remains unclear. The V end lost 3 bases, the J end lost 7 bases, and 13 bases lay between the germline ends. Germline V CDR1 and CDR2: SGHTA, FQGNSA. The length of the CDR3 is 13 residues. In nucleotides, the CDR3 is TGTGCCAGCAGCTTGATTTCTCCTAGAGAGCAGTACTTC. It translates to CASSLISPREQYF.

The V gene is TRBV30, the J gene TRBJ1-1, with 7 nucleotides matching TRBD1. Germline V CDR1 and CDR2: GTSNPN, SVGIG (reference sequence). The trim removed 4 bases at V and 3 bases at J, leaving 5 bases unmatched. This CDR3 has 13 amino acids. CDR3 nucleotide sequence: TGTGCCTGGACGACAGGGAGATACACTGAAGCTTTCTTT. Translation: CAWTTGRYTEAFF.